Listed here are 14 T cell receptor beta chains from one sample, sequenced in a study of Ad26.COV2.S vaccination and SARS-CoV-2 variants. Produced via immunoSEQ multiplex PCR; TCRdb's table is partial and in-frame only. The sample shows around 140,000 clones, 80% to 90% of them seen only once. This specimen was peripheral blood, taken after recovery from COVID-19. Receptors were obtained from a human donor who had recovered from COVID-19.

The rearrangement links TRBV7-2 to TRBJ2-7, with 8 bases identical to TRBD2. Germline CDR1 SGHTA, CDR2 FQGNSA. With 5 bases clipped from V and 6 bases from J, the junction kept 12 bases outside the gene matches. This CDR3 comprises 15 residues. The CDR3 spells CASSLSGRGSAEQYF. The CDR3 nucleotides read TGTGCCAGCAGCCTCTCCGGGAGGGGGTCGGCCGAGCAGTACTTC.

The V gene is TRBV7-2, the J gene TRBJ2-7; 11 positions agree with TRBD2. J gave up 0 bases and V 2 bases, and 9 bases lay outside the gene matches. This CDR3 is built from 18 residues. Germline CDR1 reads SGHTA; CDR2 reads FQGNSA. The CDR3 DNA is TGTGCCAGCAGCTTATCTAGGACTAGCGGGCCTAGCTCCTACGAGCAGTACTTC. This gives the protein CASSLSRTSGPSSYEQYF.

V usage is TRBV19 and J usage is TRBJ1-1, with a tentative D call TRBD1 (6 bases). The CDR3 runs 15 residues. The V and J ends lost 1 base and 5 bases respectively, with 14 bases between them. Germline V gene sequence: CDR1 LNHDA, CDR2 SQIVND (reference sequence). The CDR3 sequence: CASSIVSGATTEAFF. The DNA of the CDR3 is TGTGCCAGTAGTATAGTTTCAGGGGCCACGACTGAAGCTTTCTTT. Together with reference TRBV19 and TRBJ1-1, the CDR3 gives the full variable domain: DGGITQSPKYLFRKEGQNVTLSCEQNLNHDAMYWYRQDPGQGLRLIYYSQIVNDFQKGDIAEGYSVSREKKESFPLTVTSAQKNPTAFYLCASSIVSGATTEAFFGQGTRLTVV.

This clone has a single count. The chain joins TRBV15 to TRBJ2-5; D is ambiguous. The germline V and J ends were trimmed by 4 bases and 4 bases, with 19 bases remaining between them. CDR3 length: 16 amino acids. Germline V CDR1 and CDR2: LNHNV, YYDKDF (reference sequence). The CDR3 here is CATSKRALLEVETQYF. The CDR3 DNA sequence: TGTGCCACCAGCAAAAGAGCCCTCCTTGAGGTAGAGACCCAGTACTTC.

V gene TRBV5-4 combines with J gene TRBJ1-2; D is uncertain. This CDR3 spans 12 amino acids. V lost 1 base, J lost 6 bases, and 7 bases lay in between. Germline CDR1 reads SGHNT; CDR2 reads YYREEE (reference sequence). The CDR3 sequence: CASSLWTNGYTF. The CDR3 region has the DNA TGTGCCAGCAGCTTGTGGACCAATGGCTACACCTTC.

In this sample, this clone turned up a few times. This chain uses TRBV21-1 with TRBJ2-7; TRBD1, as called in the table, went unchecked against the DNA. TRBV21-1 is reported as a pseudogene. CDR3 length: 17 residues. The CDR3 loop is CASSNRWDREKSYEQYF. The CDR3 nucleotides are TGTGCCAGCAGCAACCGCTGGGACAGGGAGAAATCCTACGAGCAGTACTTC.

CDR3 loop: CASSQDKWSGGSTDTQYF. The CDR3 DNA is TGTGCCAGCAGCCAAGATAAATGGAGCGGGGGGAGCACAGATACGCAGTATTTT. The V call is TRBV3-1 (or the pseudogene TRBV3-2), the J call TRBJ2-3; TRBD2 aligns across 9 bases. Germline CDR1 reads LGHDT; CDR2 reads YNNKEL (reference sequence). V lost 0 bases, J lost 0 bases, and 7 bases stayed unmatched. CDR3 length: 18 residues.

This sequence joins TRBV29-1 and TRBJ2-5; D not resolved. Germline assignment: CDR1 SQVTM and CDR2 ANQGSEA. This CDR3 comprises 10 residues. Trimming left V 5 bases short and J 4 bases short, with 5 bases between. CDR3 sequence (DNA): TGCAGCGTTCTAGGAGAGACCCAGTACTTC. This encodes CSVLGETQYF. Looking up the rest from reference TRBV29-1 and TRBJ2-5 gives the full variable domain: SAVISQKPSRDICQRGTSLTIQCQVDSQVTMMFWYRQQPGQSLTLIATANQGSEATYESGFVIDKFPISRPNLTFSTLTVSNMSPEDSSIYLCSVLGETQYFGPGTRLLVL.

This rearrangement joins TRBV18 to TRBJ1-3, with 8 bases identical to TRBD1. From germline, CDR1 is KGHSH and CDR2 LQKENI. The CDR3 is 14 residues long. Trimming cost V 6 bases and J 4 bases; bases outside gene matches: 5. The CDR3 coding sequence is TGTGCCAGCTCTCGGACAGGGAACGGAAACACCATATATTTT. Translation: CASSRTGNGNTIYF.

Of note for this clone: The same CDR3 arises from other DNA sequences in this sample as well. This sequence joins TRBV4-3 and TRBJ2-7; TRBD2 is a possible D gene (5 bases). The V end lost 0 bases, the J end lost 1 base, and 10 bases lay between the germline ends. The CDR3 is made up of 15 amino acids. Germline V CDR1 and CDR2: LGHNA, YSLEER. The chain's CDR3 is CASSQDQRGSYEQYF. In DNA form, the CDR3 reads TGCGCCAGCAGCCAAGATCAACGGGGATCCTACGAGCAGTACTTC.

This clone was counted once. The V call is TRBV24-1, the J call TRBJ1-1; D gene unclear. The CDR3 loop spans 12 amino acids. Trimming stripped 3 bases from V and 5 bases from J, with 6 bases between. Looked up from germline, CDR1 is KGHDR and CDR2 is SFDVKD. In DNA form, the CDR3 reads TGTGCCACCAGTGATAAAGGAACTGAAGCTTTCTTT. Its translation is CATSDKGTEAFF.

This chain uses TRBV2 with TRBJ2-2, with D unresolved. CDR3 size: 13 residues. Germline CDR1 is SNHLY and CDR2 is FYNNEI. V lost 7 bases to trimming and J lost 5 bases, with 11 bases between them. The CDR3 DNA reads as TGTGCCAGCATCGAGGTTCCAACCGGGGAGCTGTTTTTT. Translated, it gives CASIEVPTGELFF.

The V and J genes are TRBV6-6 and TRBJ2-3; D not resolved. CDR3 length: 16 amino acids. V was cut by 2 bases and J by 0 bases, with 12 bases left in between. CDR1 and CDR2 (germline): MNHNY, SVGAGI (reference sequence). CDR3 coding DNA: TGTGCCAGCAGTTACGGCTGGAAGGAGAGCACAGATACGCAGTATTTT. Protein: CASSYGWKESTDTQYF.

The chain joins TRBV28 to TRBJ2-7, with D possibly being TRBD1 or TRBD2 (5 bases each). The germline gives CDR1 MDHEN, CDR2 SYDVKM. The length of the CDR3 is 11 residues. V lost 7 bases to trimming and J lost 5 bases, with 9 bases between them. The CDR3 loop reads CASTPGHEQYF. As DNA, the CDR3 is TGTGCCAGCACCCCGGGGCACGAGCAGTACTTC.